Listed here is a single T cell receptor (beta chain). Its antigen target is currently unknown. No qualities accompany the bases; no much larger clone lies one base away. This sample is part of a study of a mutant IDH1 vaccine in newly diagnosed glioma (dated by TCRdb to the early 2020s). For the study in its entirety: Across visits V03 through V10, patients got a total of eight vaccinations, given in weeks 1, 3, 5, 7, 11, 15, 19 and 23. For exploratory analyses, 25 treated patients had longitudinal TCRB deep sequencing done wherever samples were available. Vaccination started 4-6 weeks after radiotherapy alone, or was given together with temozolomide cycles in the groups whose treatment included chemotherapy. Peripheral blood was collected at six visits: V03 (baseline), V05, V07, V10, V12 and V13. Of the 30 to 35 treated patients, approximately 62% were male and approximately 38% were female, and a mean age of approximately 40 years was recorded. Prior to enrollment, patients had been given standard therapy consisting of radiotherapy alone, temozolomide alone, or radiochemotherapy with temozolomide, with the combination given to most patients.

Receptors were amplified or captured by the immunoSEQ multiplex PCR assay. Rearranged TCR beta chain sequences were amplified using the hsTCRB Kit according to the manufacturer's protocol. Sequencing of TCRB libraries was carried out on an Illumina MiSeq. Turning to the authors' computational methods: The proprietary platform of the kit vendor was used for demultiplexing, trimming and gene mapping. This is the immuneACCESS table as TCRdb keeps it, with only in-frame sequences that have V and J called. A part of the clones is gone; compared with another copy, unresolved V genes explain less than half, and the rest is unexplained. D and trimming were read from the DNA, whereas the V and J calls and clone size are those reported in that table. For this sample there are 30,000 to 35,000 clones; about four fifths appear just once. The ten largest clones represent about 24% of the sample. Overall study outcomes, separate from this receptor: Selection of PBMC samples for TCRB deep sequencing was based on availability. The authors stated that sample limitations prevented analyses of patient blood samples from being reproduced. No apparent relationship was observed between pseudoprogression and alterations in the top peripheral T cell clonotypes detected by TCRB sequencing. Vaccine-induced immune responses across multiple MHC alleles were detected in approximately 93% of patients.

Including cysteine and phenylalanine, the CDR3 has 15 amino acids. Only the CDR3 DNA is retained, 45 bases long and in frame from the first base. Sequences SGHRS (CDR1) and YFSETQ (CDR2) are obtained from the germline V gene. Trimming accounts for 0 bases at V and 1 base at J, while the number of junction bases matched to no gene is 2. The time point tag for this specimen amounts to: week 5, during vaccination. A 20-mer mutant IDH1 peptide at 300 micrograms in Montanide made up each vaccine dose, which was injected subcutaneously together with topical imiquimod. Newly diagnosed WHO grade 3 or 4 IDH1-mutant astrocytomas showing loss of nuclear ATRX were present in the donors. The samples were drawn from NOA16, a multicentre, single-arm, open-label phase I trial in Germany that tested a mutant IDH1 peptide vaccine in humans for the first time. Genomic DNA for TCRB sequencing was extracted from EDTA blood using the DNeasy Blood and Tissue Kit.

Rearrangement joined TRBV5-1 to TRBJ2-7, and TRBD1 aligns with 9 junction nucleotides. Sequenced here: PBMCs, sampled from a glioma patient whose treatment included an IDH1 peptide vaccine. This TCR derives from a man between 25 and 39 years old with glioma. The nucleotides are TGCGCCAGCAGCTTGGGGGGACAGGGATCCTACGAGCAGTACTTC. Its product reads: CASSLGGQGSYEQYF. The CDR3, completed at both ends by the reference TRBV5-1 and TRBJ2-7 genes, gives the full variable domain KAGVTQTPRYLIKTRGQQVTLSCSPISGHRSVSWYQQTPGQGLQFLFEYFSETQRNKGNFPGRFSGRQFSNSRSEMNVSTLELGDSALYLCASSLGGQGSYEQYFGPGTRLTVT.